This entry concerns a single T cell receptor (beta chain). Its antigen is unidentified. This sample stems from a study of T-cell memory formation after mild COVID-19. MiXCR, run by TCRdb on the 5' RACE reads, gives a single entry per CDR3 protein. The sample carries about 350,000 distinct CDR3 sequences, approximately 13% recorded once. General study points: For second-wave clones that peaked at day 37, SARS-CoV-2 specificity went unverified.

CDR3 size: 19 residues. The germline CDR1 and CDR2 sequences are SEHNR and FQNEAQ (reference sequence). V was cut by 2 bases and J by 0 bases, with 17 bases left in between. The V gene is TRBV7-9, the J gene TRBJ1-6; D is ambiguous. Sequenced material: PBMCs or a T cell subset sorted from them (not recorded which). This sequence originates from a man between 18 and 29 years old who had mild COVID-19 (a few samples of this study predate the infection). Cell type and time point are not known. CDR3 amino acids: CASSLFRLRSPSYNSPLHF. The CDR3 coding sequence is TGTGCCAGCAGCTTATTCAGGCTGAGATCGCCCTCCTATAATTCACCCCTCCACTTT.